The present entry profiles one T cell receptor (beta chain) with its context. Its antigen is undetermined. The data stem from a study of cytomegalovirus exposure and HLA in healthy donors. Study as a whole: Clustering assigned 70% to 85% of the approximately 390 genotyped donors to the Caucasian-associated ancestry cluster. Points from the study as a whole: Prior analysis indicated that the majority of TCR beta V segments exhibited productivity approximately 87% or approximately 30% of the time. A few V segments could not be told apart, such as TRBV6-2 and TRBV6-3, and were left out. Most observed TCR sequences were rare, whereas some public TCRs were detected in many donors.

Researchers ran the PCR with 60 Vbeta and 13 Jbeta primers. Clones were read by immunoSEQ multiplex PCR, and TCRdb kept only the in-frame ones, dropping some. The table shows 95,000 to 110,000 clones, with more than 75% occurring only once. V lost 3 bases to trimming and J lost 2 bases, with 15 bases between them. CDR3 length equals 15 residues. Germline lookup yields CDR1 SGHRS and CDR2 YFSETQ. The V gene is TRBV5-1, the J gene TRBJ2-7; a possible D gene is TRBD1 (6 bases). The receptor was derived from a woman aged 40 to 50 in good health and CMV-seronegative. Sequencing used PBMCs. CDR3 DNA: TGCGCCAGCAGCTACCGACAGGATGCGGCCTACGAGCAGTACTTC. Its translation: CASSYRQDAAYEQYF. The complete variable domain, with remaining parts taken from reference TRBV5-1 and TRBJ2-7, reads KAGVTQTPRYLIKTRGQQVTLSCSPISGHRSVSWYQQTPGQGLQFLFEYFSETQRNKGNFPGRFSGRQFSNSRSEMNVSTLELGDSALYLCASSYRQDAAYEQYFGPGTRLTVT.